Sequencing of this T cell receptor beta chain was carried out in a study of blood T cell repertoires in COVID-19. The CDR3 is 13 amino acids. CDR1 and CDR2 from the germline V gene are SGHDT and YYEEEE. Trimming took 5 bases from V and 5 from J, leaving 8 bases between them. Clones were sequenced by immunoSEQ multiplex PCR, and TCRdb holds only the in-frame ones, with some missing. The sample yields roughly 89,000 clones, roughly 80% seen once. The sample taken for sequencing was peripheral blood. The source of this sequence is a woman older than 75 with acute or convalescent COVID-19. The V and J genes are TRBV5-6 and TRBJ1-6; D remains unclear. The CDR3 here is CASRQQNNSPLHF. The DNA of the CDR3 is TGTGCCAGCAGACAGCAAAATAATTCACCCCTCCACTTT.